This TCR beta chain was captured by sequencing in a study of blood T cell repertoires in COVID-19. For the study at large: The United States, Italy and Spain provided the acute and convalescent COVID-19 samples. Sources were T cells, B-cell-depleted T cells, or PBMCs; the material itself was cDNA or gDNA.

Authors' analysis steps: Reference gene primer amplification gave estimated nucleated cell counts. Using immunoSEQ multiplex PCR, the repertoire was profiled, and TCRdb retains in-frame clones only, with some absent. V and J calls and clone size are copied from that table; D and trimming were computed from the DNA. This sample has some 290,000 clones, with approximately 87% found just once. Seattle's enrolled individuals joined amid active infection and were then monitored longitudinally. The length of the CDR3 is 15 residues. The V gene end was trimmed by 6 bases and the J gene end by 6 bases; junction bases not matched to a gene: 13. The germline V gene has CDR1 LGHDT and CDR2 YNNKEL (reference sequence).

The chain couples TRBV3-1 (or the pseudogene TRBV3-2) to TRBJ1-2, with 7 bases fitting TRBD1. Sequenced sample: peripheral blood. The origin of this receptor is a woman aged 25 to 45 with COVID-19, enrolled during active disease. The CDR3 region is CASRKQGLGRNGYTF. CDR3 DNA: TGTGCCAGCAGGAAACAGGGGTTAGGGCGCAATGGCTACACCTTC.